The clone carrying this T cell receptor (beta chain) was found a few times. Its antigen is unknown. Germline CDR1 and CDR2: DFQATT and SNEGSKA (reference sequence). J gave up 0 bases and V 5 bases, and 0 bases lay outside the gene matches. The CDR3 runs 14 residues. This record belongs to a study of T cell repertoires in cytomegalovirus infection. Study-level background: Public TCR beta signatures provided an indication of both CMV infection and a matching HLA type. Study results and caveats: Dominant in the ex vivo response were TCR beta clonotypes restricted by HLA-C and specific for CMV. Adding up the frequency of public TCR beta families identified people who carried CMV plus the relevant HLA.

TCRdb processed the reads anew with MiXCR; each CDR3 protein has one entry. Seen here are 490,000 or so distinct CDR3 sequences, roughly 10% observed once, and the top ten hold around 9.6%. The specimen was PBMCs. The chain links TRBV20-1 to TRBJ1-5; 11 nucleotides align to TRBD1. The sequence was obtained from a human donor in good health (CMV status not recorded). Some clones in this sample may be carry-over from other donors' samples. The CDR3 DNA reads TGCAGTGCTGGACAGGGGGCTAGCAATCAGCCCCAGCATTTT. Its translation is CSAGQGASNQPQHF.